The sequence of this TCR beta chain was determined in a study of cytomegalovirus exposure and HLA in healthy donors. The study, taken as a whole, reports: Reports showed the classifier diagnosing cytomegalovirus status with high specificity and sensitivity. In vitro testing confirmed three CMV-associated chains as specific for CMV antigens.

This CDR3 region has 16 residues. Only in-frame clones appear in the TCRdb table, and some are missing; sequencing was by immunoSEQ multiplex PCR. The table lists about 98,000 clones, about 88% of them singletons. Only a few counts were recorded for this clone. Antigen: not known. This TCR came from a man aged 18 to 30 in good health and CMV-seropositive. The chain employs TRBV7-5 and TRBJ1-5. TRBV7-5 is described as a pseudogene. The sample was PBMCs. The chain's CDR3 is CVRSLESQRSNQPQHF. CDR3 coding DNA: TGTGTCAGAAGCTTAGAAAGCCAGAGGTCCAATCAGCCCCAGCATTTT.